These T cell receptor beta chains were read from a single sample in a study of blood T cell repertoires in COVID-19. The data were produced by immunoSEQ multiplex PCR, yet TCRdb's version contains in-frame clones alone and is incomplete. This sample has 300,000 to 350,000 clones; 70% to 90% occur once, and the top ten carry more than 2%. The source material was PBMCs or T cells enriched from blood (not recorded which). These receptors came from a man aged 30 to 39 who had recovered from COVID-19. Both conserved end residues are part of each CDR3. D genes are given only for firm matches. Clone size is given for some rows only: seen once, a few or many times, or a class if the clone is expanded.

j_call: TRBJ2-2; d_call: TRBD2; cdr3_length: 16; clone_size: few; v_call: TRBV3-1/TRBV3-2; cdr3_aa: CASSQGLADNTGELFF; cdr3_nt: TGTGCCAGCAGCCAAGGTCTAGCGGATAACACCGGGGAGCTGTTTTTT
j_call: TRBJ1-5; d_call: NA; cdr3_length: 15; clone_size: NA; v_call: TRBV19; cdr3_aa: CASSIVQGRNQPQHF; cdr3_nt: TGTGCCAGTAGTATTGTCCAGGGTCGCAATCAGCCCCAGCATTTT
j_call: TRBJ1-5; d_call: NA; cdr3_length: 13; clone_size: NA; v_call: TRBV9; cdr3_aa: CASSVNSNQPQHF; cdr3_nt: TGTGCCAGCAGCGTTAATAGCAATCAGCCCCAGCATTTT
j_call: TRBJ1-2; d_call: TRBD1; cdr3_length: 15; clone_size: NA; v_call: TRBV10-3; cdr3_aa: CAITGQLHTNYGYTF; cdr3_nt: TGTGCCATCACGGGACAGCTCCATACTAACTATGGCTACACCTTC
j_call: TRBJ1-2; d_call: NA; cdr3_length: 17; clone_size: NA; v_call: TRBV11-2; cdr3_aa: CASSLATGSGSNYGYTF; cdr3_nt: TGTGCCAGCAGCTTAGCCACAGGTTCGGGCTCTAACTATGGCTACACCTTC
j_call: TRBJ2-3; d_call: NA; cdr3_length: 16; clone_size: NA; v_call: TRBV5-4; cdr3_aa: CASSLPATGVRDTQYF; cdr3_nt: TGTGCCAGCAGCTTGCCGGCAACGGGGGTCCGAGATACGCAGTATTTT
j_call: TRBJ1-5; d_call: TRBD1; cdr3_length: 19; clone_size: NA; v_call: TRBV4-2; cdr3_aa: CASSRSTGTGPLRNQPQHF; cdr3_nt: TGTGCCAGCAGCCGAAGTACCGGGACAGGGCCTCTAAGGAATCAGCCCCAGCATTTT
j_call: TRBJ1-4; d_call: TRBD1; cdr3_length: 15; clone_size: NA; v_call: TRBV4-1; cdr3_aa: CASSQRQGTNEKLFF; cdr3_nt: TGCGCCAGCAGCCAACGACAGGGAACTAATGAAAAACTGTTTTTT
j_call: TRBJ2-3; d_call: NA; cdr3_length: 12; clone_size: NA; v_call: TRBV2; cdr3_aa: CASSTSTDTQYF; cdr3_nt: TGTGCCAGCAGTACTAGCACAGATACGCAGTATTTT
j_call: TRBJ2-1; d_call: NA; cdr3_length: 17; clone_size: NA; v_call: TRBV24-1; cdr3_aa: CATSDTVKGGPYNEQFF; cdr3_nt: TGTGCCACCAGTGACACTGTGAAAGGGGGACCCTACAATGAGCAGTTCTTC
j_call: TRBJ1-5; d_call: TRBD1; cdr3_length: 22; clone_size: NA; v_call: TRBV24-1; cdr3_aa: CATSDLGLLRDRGERGNQPQHF; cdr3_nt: TGTGCCACCAGTGATTTGGGACTACTCCGGGACAGGGGGGAAAGGGGCAATCAGCCCCAGCATTTT
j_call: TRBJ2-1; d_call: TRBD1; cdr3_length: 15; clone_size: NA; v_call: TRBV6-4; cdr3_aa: CASSLRTGSYNEQFF; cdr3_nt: TGTGCCAGCAGTTTAAGGACAGGGTCCTACAATGAGCAGTTCTTC
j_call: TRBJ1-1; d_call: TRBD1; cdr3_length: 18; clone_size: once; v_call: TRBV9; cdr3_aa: CASSVAPDRGEVGNEAFF; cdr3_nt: TGTGCCAGCAGCGTAGCCCCAGACAGGGGGGAAGTCGGGAATGAAGCTTTCTTT
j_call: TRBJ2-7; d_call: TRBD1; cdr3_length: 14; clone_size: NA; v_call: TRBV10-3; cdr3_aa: CAISETGGGYEQYF; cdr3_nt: TGTGCCATCAGTGAGACAGGGGGTGGCTACGAGCAGTACTTC
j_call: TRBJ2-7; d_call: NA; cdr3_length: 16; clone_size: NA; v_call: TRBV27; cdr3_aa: CASSSQRQGKSYEQYF; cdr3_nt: TGTGCCAGCAGTTCCCAGCGGCAGGGGAAGTCCTACGAGCAGTACTTC
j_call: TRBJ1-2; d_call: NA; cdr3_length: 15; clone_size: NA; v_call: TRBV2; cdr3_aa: CASLRSVTSNYGYTF; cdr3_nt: TGTGCCAGCCTGAGGTCGGTAACCAGTAACTATGGCTACACCTTC
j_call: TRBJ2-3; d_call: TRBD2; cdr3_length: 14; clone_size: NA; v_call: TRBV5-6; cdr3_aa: CASSGGGPPDTQYF; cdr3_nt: TGTGCCAGCAGCGGCGGGGGGCCCCCGGATACGCAGTATTTT
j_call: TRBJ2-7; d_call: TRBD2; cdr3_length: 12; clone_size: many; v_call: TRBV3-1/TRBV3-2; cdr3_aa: CASSPLAGEQYF; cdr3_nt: TGTGCCAGCAGCCCGCTAGCGGGCGAGCAGTACTTC
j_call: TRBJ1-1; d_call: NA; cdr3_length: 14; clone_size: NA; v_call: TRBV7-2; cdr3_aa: CASRNRASNTEAFF; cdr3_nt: TGTGCCAGCAGAAACAGGGCATCGAACACTGAAGCTTTCTTT
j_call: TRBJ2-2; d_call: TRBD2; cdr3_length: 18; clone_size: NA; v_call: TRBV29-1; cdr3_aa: CSVAGTSGGAPNTGELFF; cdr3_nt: TGCAGCGTTGCCGGGACTAGCGGGGGGGCCCCGAACACCGGGGAGCTGTTTTTT
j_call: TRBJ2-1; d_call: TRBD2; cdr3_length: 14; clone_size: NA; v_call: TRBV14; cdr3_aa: CASSLAGGLYEQFF; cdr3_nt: TGTGCCAGCAGCCTGGCGGGGGGGCTCTATGAGCAGTTCTTC
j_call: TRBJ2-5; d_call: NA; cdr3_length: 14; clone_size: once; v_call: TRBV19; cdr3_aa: CASSIANRRETQYF; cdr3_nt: TGTGCCAGTAGTATAGCCAATCGTCGGGAGACCCAGTACTTC
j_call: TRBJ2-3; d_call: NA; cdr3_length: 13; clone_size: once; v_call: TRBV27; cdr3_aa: CASSGRRGDTQYF; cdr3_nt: TGTGCCAGCAGTGGCCGTCGGGGTGATACGCAGTATTTT
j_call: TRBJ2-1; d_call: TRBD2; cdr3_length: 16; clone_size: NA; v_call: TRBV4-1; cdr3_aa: CASSRGLAGGINEQFF; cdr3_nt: TGCGCCAGCAGCCGGGGACTAGCGGGGGGGATCAATGAGCAGTTCTTC
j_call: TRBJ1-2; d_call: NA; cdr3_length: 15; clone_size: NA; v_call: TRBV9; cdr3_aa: CASSVSRTAPKGYTF; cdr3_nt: TGTGCCAGCAGCGTCTCGAGGACAGCCCCCAAAGGCTACACCTTC
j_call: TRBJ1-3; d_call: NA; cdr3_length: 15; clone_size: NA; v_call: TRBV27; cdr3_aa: CASSLGRSSGNTIYF; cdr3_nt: TGTGCCAGCAGTTTGGGCCGTAGCTCTGGAAACACCATATATTTT
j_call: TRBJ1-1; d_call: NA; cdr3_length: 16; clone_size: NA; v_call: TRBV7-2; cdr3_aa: CASSETGWGFNTEAFF; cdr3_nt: TGTGCCAGCAGCGAAACAGGGTGGGGCTTTAACACTGAAGCTTTCTTT
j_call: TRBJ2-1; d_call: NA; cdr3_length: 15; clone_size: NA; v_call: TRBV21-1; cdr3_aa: CASRLHRDSYNEQFF; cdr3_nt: TGTGCCAGCAGACTACACAGGGATTCTTACAATGAGCAGTTCTTC
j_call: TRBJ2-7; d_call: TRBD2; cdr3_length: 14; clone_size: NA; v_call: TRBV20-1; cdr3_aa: CSASGTSGGLGQYF; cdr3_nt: TGCAGTGCTAGTGGGACTAGCGGGGGTTTAGGGCAGTACTTC
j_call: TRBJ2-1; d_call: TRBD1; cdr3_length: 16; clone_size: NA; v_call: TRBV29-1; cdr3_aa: CSVEDQGQGDHNEQFF; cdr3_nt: TGCAGCGTTGAAGATCAGGGACAGGGGGATCACAATGAGCAGTTCTTC
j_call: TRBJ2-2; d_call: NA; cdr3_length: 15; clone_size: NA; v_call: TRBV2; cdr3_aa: CASSEVPHSTGELFF; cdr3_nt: TGTGCCAGCAGTGAAGTGCCGCACAGCACCGGGGAGCTGTTTTTT
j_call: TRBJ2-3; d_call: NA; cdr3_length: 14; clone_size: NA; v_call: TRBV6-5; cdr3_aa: CASITRGGTDTQYF; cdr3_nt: TGTGCCAGCATCACAAGGGGTGGCACAGATACGCAGTATTTT
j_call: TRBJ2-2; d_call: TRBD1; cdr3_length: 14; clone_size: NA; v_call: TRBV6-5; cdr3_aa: CASPQGANTGELFF; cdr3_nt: TGTGCCAGCCCCCAGGGGGCTAACACCGGGGAGCTGTTTTTT
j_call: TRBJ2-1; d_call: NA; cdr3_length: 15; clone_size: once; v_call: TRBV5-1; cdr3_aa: CASSMGQGAYNEQFF; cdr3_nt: TGCGCCAGCAGCATGGGCCAAGGGGCGTACAATGAGCAGTTCTTC
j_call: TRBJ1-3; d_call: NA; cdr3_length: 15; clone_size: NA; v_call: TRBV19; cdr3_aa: CASSPRDSSGNTIYF; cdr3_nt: TGTGCCAGTAGTCCGAGGGATAGCTCTGGAAACACCATATATTTT
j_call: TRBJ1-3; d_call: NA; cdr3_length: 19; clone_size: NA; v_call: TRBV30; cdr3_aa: CAWSILTVSGRNPGNTIYF; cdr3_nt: TGTGCCTGGAGCATTCTAACGGTCAGCGGACGTAACCCTGGAAACACCATATATTTT
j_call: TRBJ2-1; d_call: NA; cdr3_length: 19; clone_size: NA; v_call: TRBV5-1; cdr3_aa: CASSKEGSLAGLFYNEQFF; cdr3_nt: TGCGCCAGCAGCAAGGAGGGCAGCTTGGCGGGCCTTTTCTACAATGAGCAGTTCTTC
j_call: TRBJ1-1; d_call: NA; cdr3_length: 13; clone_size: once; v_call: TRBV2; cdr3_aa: CASTSITNTEAFF; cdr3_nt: TGTGCCAGCACTAGCATTACGAACACTGAAGCTTTCTTT
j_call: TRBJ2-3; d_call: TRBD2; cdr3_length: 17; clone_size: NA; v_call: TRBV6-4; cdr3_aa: CASPPAGLAGVEDTQYF; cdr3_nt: TGTGCCAGCCCCCCTGCCGGACTAGCGGGGGTAGAAGATACGCAGTATTTT
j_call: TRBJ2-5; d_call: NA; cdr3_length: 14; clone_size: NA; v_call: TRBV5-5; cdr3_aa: CASSLLQGQETQYF; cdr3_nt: TGTGCCAGCAGCTTGCTACAGGGTCAAGAGACCCAGTACTTC